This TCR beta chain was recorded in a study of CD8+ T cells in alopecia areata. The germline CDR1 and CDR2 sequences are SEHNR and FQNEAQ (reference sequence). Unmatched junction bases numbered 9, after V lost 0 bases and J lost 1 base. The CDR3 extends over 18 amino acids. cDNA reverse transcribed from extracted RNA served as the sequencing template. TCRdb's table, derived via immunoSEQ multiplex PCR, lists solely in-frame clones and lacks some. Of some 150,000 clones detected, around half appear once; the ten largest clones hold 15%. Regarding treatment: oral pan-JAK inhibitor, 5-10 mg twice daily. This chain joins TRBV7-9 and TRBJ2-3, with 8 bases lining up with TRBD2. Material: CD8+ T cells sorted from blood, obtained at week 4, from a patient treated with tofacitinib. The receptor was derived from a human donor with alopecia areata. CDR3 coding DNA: TGTGCCAGCAGCTTAGCGGACGGGACTAGAGCGGGCACAGATACGCAGTATTTT. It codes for CASSLADGTRAGTDTQYF. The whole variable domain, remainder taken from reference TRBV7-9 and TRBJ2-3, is DTGVSQNPRHKITKRGQNVTFRCDPISEHNRLYWYRQTLGQGPEFLTYFQNEAQLEKSRLLSDRFSAERPKGSFSTLEIQRTEQGDSAMYLCASSLADGTRAGTDTQYFGPGTRLTVL.